The rows below give T cell receptor beta chains drawn from one sample of a study of shared clonotypes between healthy human individuals. TCRdb's copy holds only in-frame clones and misses some; the assay was immunoSEQ multiplex PCR. The data hold about 2.2 million clones, with about 93% observed a single time. Sequences were obtained from naive CD8+ T cells from PBMCs. The receptors come from a man younger than 35 in good health. Some clones in this sample may be carry-over from other donors' samples. Both conserved end residues are part of each CDR3. The order of the fields is J gene, clone size, V gene, D gene, CDR3 protein, CDR3 DNA. A D gene is named only where the DNA matches it firmly. Not all rows give a size; the values are once, few, many and, for expanded clones, a class.

>TRBJ2-7|-|TRBV29-1|-
CSVVARPSEQYF
TGCAGCGTTGTCGCCAGGCCCAGCGAGCAGTACTTC
>TRBJ2-4|-|TRBV6-5|-
CASSGGGLAKNIQYF
TGTGCCAGCAGTGGGGGCGGACTAGCCAAAAACATTCAGTACTTC
>TRBJ2-5|-|TRBV7-6|TRBD2
CASSPVRHAGLAGVEETQYF
TGTGCCAGCAGCCCTGTTCGGCATGCTGGACTAGCGGGAGTGGAAGAGACCCAGTACTTC
>TRBJ2-7|-|TRBV19|TRBD2
CASSILAGEDEQYF
TGTGCCAGTAGTATACTAGCGGGGGAAGACGAGCAGTACTTC
>TRBJ1-2|-|TRBV29-1|-
CSVVTAYGYTF
TGCAGCGTTGTGACAGCCTATGGCTACACCTTC
>TRBJ2-5|-|TRBV9|-
CASSARASGGLETQYF
TGTGCCAGCAGCGCTAGGGCCTCAGGCGGGTTGGAGACCCAGTACTTC
>TRBJ2-5|once|TRBV6-5|-
CASRTGETQYF
TGTGCCAGCAGAACGGGAGAGACCCAGTACTTC
>TRBJ2-7|-|TRBV19|-
CASTPGAGGPYEQYF
TGTGCCAGTACCCCCGGGGCAGGGGGGCCCTACGAGCAGTACTTC
>TRBJ1-1|-|TRBV5-4|-
CASSWGQNTEAFF
TGTGCCAGCAGCTGGGGACAGAACACTGAAGCTTTCTTT
>TRBJ1-1|-|TRBV28|TRBD1
CASSTRQGVKNTEAFF
TGTGCCAGCAGTACCCGACAGGGGGTGAAGAACACTGAAGCTTTCTTT
>TRBJ2-7|-|TRBV28|-
CASGTYGTNYYEQYF
TGTGCCAGCGGGACTTATGGGACAAACTACTACGAGCAGTACTTC
>TRBJ2-1|-|TRBV19|-
CASSIGSEGIGNEQFF
TGTGCCAGTAGTATAGGTAGCGAGGGGATCGGCAATGAGCAGTTCTTC
>TRBJ1-3|-|TRBV9|-
CASSVGRSGGNSGNTIYF
TGTGCCAGCAGCGTAGGTCGTAGTGGTGGGAACTCTGGAAACACCATATATTTT
>TRBJ2-6|-|TRBV7-2|-
CASSARDTGSGANVLTF
TGTGCCAGCAGCGCACGGGACACCGGCTCTGGGGCCAACGTCCTGACTTTC
>TRBJ2-7|-|TRBV5-6|-
CASSFGTNYEQYF
TGTGCCAGCAGCTTCGGGACAAATTACGAGCAGTACTTC
>TRBJ2-3|-|TRBV7-9|-
CASLEGLGGTDTQYF
TGTGCCAGCCTAGAGGGGCTAGGGGGTACAGATACGCAGTATTTT
>TRBJ1-1|-|TRBV11-2|-
CASSLGEGLNEAFF
TGTGCCAGCAGCTTAGGAGAAGGCCTTAATGAAGCTTTCTTT
>TRBJ2-7|-|TRBV7-9|TRBD1
CASSSLAGGYEQYF
TGTGCCAGCAGCTCCCTCGCAGGGGGTTACGAGCAGTACTTC
>TRBJ1-1|-|TRBV5-3|-
CARSLDRRRGFF
TGTGCCAGAAGCTTGGACAGGCGCCGGGGTTTCTTT
>TRBJ2-2|-|TRBV27|TRBD2
CASSSWTSGNTGELFF
TGTGCCAGCAGTTCTTGGACTAGCGGGAACACCGGGGAGCTGTTTTTT
>TRBJ2-7|-|TRBV5-1|TRBD1
CASSLETGIHEQYF
TGCGCCAGCAGCTTGGAGACAGGGATCCACGAGCAGTACTTC
>TRBJ1-2|-|TRBV7-8|-
CASSLIGDPVGGYTF
TGTGCCAGCAGCCTAATAGGGGACCCGGTAGGAGGCTACACCTTC
>TRBJ1-5|few|TRBV4-1|TRBD1
CASSQDRGGQPQHF
TGCGCCAGCAGCCAGGACAGGGGAGGTCAGCCCCAGCATTTT
>TRBJ1-1|few|TRBV9|-
CASSVGGTEAFF
TGTGCCAGCAGCGTAGGGGGGACTGAAGCTTTCTTT
>TRBJ2-7|-|TRBV29-1|TRBD1
CSVETGGNYEQYF
TGCAGCGTGGAGACAGGGGGTAACTACGAGCAGTACTTC
>TRBJ2-1|-|TRBV6-1|-
CASSERGSYNEQFF
TGTGCCAGCAGTGAACGGGGGTCCTACAATGAGCAGTTCTTC
>TRBJ2-5|-|TRBV27|TRBD2
CASRTAGTSGEETQYF
TGTGCCAGCAGAACCGCCGGGACTAGCGGGGAAGAGACCCAGTACTTC
>TRBJ2-7|-|TRBV6-6|-
CASSYSNGGSYEQYF
TGTGCCAGCAGTTACTCGAATGGGGGTAGCTACGAGCAGTACTTC
>TRBJ2-7|-|TRBV5-1|-
CASSSWGHGGPEQYF
TGCGCCAGCAGCTCTTGGGGACACGGCGGGCCCGAGCAGTACTTC
>TRBJ2-2|-|TRBV9|TRBD1
CASSVALTGGRTGELFF
TGTGCCAGCAGCGTAGCTCTGACAGGGGGAAGGACCGGGGAGCTGTTTTTT